This record looks at one TCR beta chain sequence and its context. These data come from a study of long-term antiretroviral therapy in people with HIV. V shed 0 bases and J shed 8 bases, with 10 bases lying between them. This CDR3 has 13 amino acids. The germline V gene has CDR1 MNHNY and CDR2 SVGAGI (reference sequence). Researchers report immunoSEQ v3.0 was run at survey level. Measured with immunoSEQ multiplex PCR; TCRdb has only the in-frame clones, and not every one. The repertoire includes tens of thousands of clones, about 96% of them detected once, and over 2% sits in the top ten. The TCR originated in a man aged 30 to 39 with HIV. The chain carries TRBV6-6 and TRBJ1-1; no definite D call. Sequenced here: unsorted PBMCs, sampled 6.6 years after starting antiretroviral therapy. The CDR3 here is CASSYSSAVEAFF. In DNA form, the CDR3 reads TGTGCCAGCAGTTACTCGAGCGCTGTCGAAGCTTTCTTT.